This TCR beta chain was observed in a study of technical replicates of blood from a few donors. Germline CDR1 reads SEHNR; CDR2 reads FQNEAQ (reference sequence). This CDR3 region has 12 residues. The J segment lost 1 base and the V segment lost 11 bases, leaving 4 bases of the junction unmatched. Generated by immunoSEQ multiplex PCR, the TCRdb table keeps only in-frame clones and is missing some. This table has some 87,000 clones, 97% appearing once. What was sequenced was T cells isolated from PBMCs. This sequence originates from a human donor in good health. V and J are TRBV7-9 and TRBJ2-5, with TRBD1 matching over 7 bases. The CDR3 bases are TGTGCCGGACGGGACAGCCAAGAGACCCAGTACTTC. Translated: CAGRDSQETQYF.